Each of the 30 T cell receptor beta chains below was sequenced from the same sample in a study of blood T cells in healthy people across ages (dated by TCRdb to 2014 to 2015). The protocol used for the library was 5' RACE. Sequencing was carried out with an Illumina HiSeq 2500. A second PCR of roughly 6 to 12 cycles was run with a J-beta primer mix and a sample-barcoded 5' primer. Using fastp trimming at Q25 and MiXCR clonotype assembly, TCRdb reanalyzed the public sequencing data and kept in-frame beta chains. When rows share a CDR3 protein, they turn into one entry using the most common DNA and genes. Across this sample there are hundreds of thousands of distinct CDR3 sequences, with over 40% seen only once. Of the sample, around 32% is held by the ten largest clones. The specimen was blood. All receptors derive from an elderly man in good health.

The J gene is TRBJ2-5, the V gene TRBV4-2; D ambiguous. The DNA end favors TRBJ2-7, so the J call may be wrong. The CDR3 extends over 13 amino acids. CDR1 is LGHNA, CDR2 YNFKEQ, per germline. CDR3 protein: CASSQGRSNEQYF. DNA of the CDR3: TGTGCCAGCAGCCAAGGTAGATCTAACGAGCAGTACTTC.

The CDR3 sequence is CASSLFVGDVADTQYF. In nucleotides, the CDR3 is TGTGCCAGCAGCTTATTTGTGGGGGATGTGGCAGATACGCAGTATTTT. The genes are TRBV7-2 and TRBJ2-3; D possibly uses TRBD1 or TRBD2 (5 bases each). The V gene lost 2 bases and the J gene lost 4 bases, with 16 bases spanning the gap. The CDR3 extends over 16 amino acids. Germline V gene sequence: CDR1 SGHTA, CDR2 FQGNSA.

The DNA of the CDR3 is TGTGCCAGCTCACCTCTGAGGGAATCCGGGGAGCTGTTTTTT. It is translated as CASSPLRESGELFF. The J gene is TRBJ2-2, the V gene TRBV18, with D perhaps TRBD2 (5 bases). V shed 3 bases and J shed 6 bases, with 11 bases lying between them. This CDR3 contains 14 residues. Germline V lookup: CDR1 KGHSH, CDR2 LQKENI.

CDR3 residues: CASSPRMNEQFF. The CDR3 bases are TGTGCCAGCAGCCCTCGGATGAATGAGCAGTTCTTC. The chain uses TRBV11-2 and TRBJ2-1; D is unclear. The CDR3 loop spans 12 amino acids. CDR1 and CDR2 (germline): SGHAT, FQNNGV. Trimming shortened V by 5 bases and J by 7 bases, and 9 bases separated the two germline ends.

CDR3 coding DNA: TGCGCCAGCAGCCCACCCGGGACTAGCGGAGACAAGCAGTTCTTC. Amino acid sequence: CASSPPGTSGDKQFF. The chain uses TRBV5-1 and TRBJ2-1; 11 bases align to TRBD2. Trimming at V came to 4 bases and at J to 11 bases, leaving 11 bases not matched to a gene. CDR1 and CDR2 (germline): SGHRS, YFSETQ. The CDR3 is made up of 15 amino acids.

This clonotype was seen only a few times. This CDR3 reads CASSPSGEYEQYF. CDR3 in DNA: TGTGCCAGCTCACCGTCTGGGGAATACGAGCAGTACTTC. The chain links TRBV18 to TRBJ2-7; no reliable D call. CDR1 and CDR2 from the germline V gene are KGHSH and LQKENI. The V gene lost 3 bases and the J gene lost 4 bases, with 10 bases spanning the gap. The CDR3 is 13 residues long.

The gene calls are TRBV4-3 and TRBJ2-7, with 10 bases matching TRBD1. The CDR3 has 16 amino acids. V lost 0 bases, J lost 6 bases, and 8 bases stayed unmatched. Germline CDR1 and CDR2: LGHNA and YSLEER. CDR3: CASSQDNQDRGSEQYF. The CDR3 nucleotides are TGCGCCAGCAGCCAAGATAACCAGGACAGGGGGTCCGAGCAGTACTTC.

This clonotype occurred a few times. The chain is built from TRBV7-9 and TRBJ2-7; D is uncertain. The V end was cut by 4 bases, the J end by 6 bases, with 19 bases between. Germline V gives CDR1 SEHNR, CDR2 FQNEAQ (reference sequence). The CDR3 extends over 15 amino acids. CDR3 protein: CASSSFTTSPVEQYF. The CDR3 coding sequence is TGTGCCAGCAGCTCCTTCACTACATCCCCCGTCGAGCAGTACTTC.

The V gene is TRBV5-1, the J gene TRBJ2-3; TRBD2 matches 9 bases. The germline CDR1 and CDR2 sequences are SGHRS and YFSETQ. This CDR3 has 15 amino acids. The trim removed 1 base at V and 5 bases at J, leaving 5 bases unmatched. The DNA of the CDR3 is TGCGCCAGCAGCTTGAGTAGCGGGAGTGGAGATACGCAGTATTTT. This translates into CASSLSSGSGDTQYF.

The chain employs TRBV28 and TRBJ2-5; 9 nucleotides line up with TRBD1. After removal of 1 base from V and 2 bases from J, the junction contained 5 bases not matched to a gene. Germline-derived CDR1 and CDR2 are MDHEN and SYDVKM. The CDR3 has 16 residues. The CDR3 sequence is CASSLYGTGTQETQYF. In DNA form, the CDR3 reads TGTGCCAGCAGTTTATACGGGACAGGGACACAAGAGACCCAGTACTTC.

This clonotype was recorded many times. The rearrangement uses TRBV4-2 and TRBJ1-4, with 7 bases matching TRBD1. The CDR3 loop spans 15 amino acids. Germline CDR1 LGHNA, CDR2 YNFKEQ. J gave up 8 bases and V 3 bases, and 9 bases lay outside the gene matches. CDR3 region: CASSQFGTAQEKLFF. CDR3 nucleotide sequence: TGTGCCAGCAGCCAGTTCGGGACAGCGCAAGAAAAACTGTTTTTT.

This clonotype appeared a few times. The chain uses TRBV29-1 and TRBJ1-1; D call uncertain. Germline V gene lookup returns CDR1 SQVTM and CDR2 ANQGSEA. Trimming took 6 bases from V and 1 from J, leaving 9 bases between them. This CDR3 has 12 residues. CDR3 in amino acids: CSVGRRNTEAFF. Here the CDR3 DNA reads TGCAGCGTAGGCAGGAGGAACACTGAAGCTTTCTTT.

This clonotype was counted between two and nine times. This rearrangement joins TRBV9 to TRBJ2-3; TRBD2 matches at 11 bases. CDR3 length: 17 amino acids. CDR1 and CDR2 from the germline V gene are SGDLS and YYNGEE. The V segment lost 2 bases and the J segment 3 bases; nucleotides outside the gene matches: 8. The CDR3 bases are TGTGCCAGCAGCGTGGCACCCGGGACTAGCGGAACAGATACGCAGTATTTT. It yields the protein CASSVAPGTSGTDTQYF. Filled out from reference TRBV9 and TRBJ2-3, the complete variable domain reads DSGVTQTPKHLITATGQRVTLRCSPRSGDLSVYWYQQSLDQGLQFLIQYYNGEERAKGNILERFSAQQFPDLHSELNLSSLELGDSALYFCASSVAPGTSGTDTQYFGPGTRLTVL.

This clonotype was picked up many times. The chain uses TRBV7-2 and TRBJ2-7; no definite D call. V shed 2 bases and J shed 2 bases, with 7 bases lying between them. From germline, CDR1 is SGHTA and CDR2 FQGNSA. This CDR3 contains 13 residues. Here the CDR3 reads CASSLRSPYEQYF. CDR3 sequence (DNA): TGTGCCAGCAGCTTAAGGTCTCCCTACGAGCAGTACTTC.

This clonotype was counted between two and nine times. The V and J genes are TRBV5-1 and TRBJ1-2, with D maybe TRBD1 (6 bases). CDR3 length equals 18 residues. Looked up from germline, CDR1 is SGHRS and CDR2 is YFSETQ. The V end was cut by 1 base, the J end by 0 bases, with 19 bases between. Here the CDR3 reads CASSLQPSRGQTNYGYTF. The CDR3 bases are TGCGCCAGCAGCTTGCAACCATCCCGCGGACAGACTAACTATGGCTACACCTTC.

There are a few counts of this clonotype. The chain recombines TRBV27 with TRBJ2-7; TRBD1 is a possible D gene (5 bases). Germline values: CDR1 MNHEY, CDR2 SMNVEV (reference sequence). This CDR3 spans 12 amino acids. Trimming stripped 3 bases from V and 6 bases from J, with 9 bases between. CDR3 in amino acids: CASSLGRGEQYF. The CDR3, as DNA: TGTGCCAGCAGTTTGGGAAGGGGCGAGCAGTACTTC.

V is TRBV7-9 and J is TRBJ2-1; no definite D call. The V end was cut by 2 bases, the J end by 5 bases, with 10 bases between. Per the germline V gene, CDR1 is SEHNR and CDR2 is FQNEAQ (reference sequence). The CDR3 loop spans 14 amino acids. Here the CDR3 reads CASSLTDGHNEQFF. As DNA, the CDR3 is TGTGCCAGCAGCTTAACCGACGGACACAATGAGCAGTTCTTC.

For the CDR3, the DNA is TGCGCCAGCAGCCTAGTCCTACAGGGGGCGAACAACTATGGCTACACCTTC. Translation gives CASSLVLQGANNYGYTF. The rearrangement links TRBV4-3 to TRBJ1-2, with TRBD1 matching over 9 bases. CDR3 length equals 17 residues. Trimming removed 4 bases from V and 2 bases from J; junction bases left unmatched: 11. The germline V gene has CDR1 LGHNA and CDR2 YSLEER.

A single count supports this clonotype. This chain uses TRBV19 with TRBJ2-6, with D perhaps TRBD1 (6 bases). CDR3 length: 15 amino acids. V was shortened by 4 bases and J by 2 bases, with 9 bases between the two germline ends. Germline CDR1 reads LNHDA; CDR2 reads SQIVND (reference sequence). CDR3 sequence (DNA): TGTGCCAGTAGTACACAGGGACCTGGGGCCAACGTCCTGACTTTC. Residues: CASSTQGPGANVLTF.

The chain combines TRBV7-2 with TRBJ1-5; maybe TRBD1 (5 bases). This CDR3 is built from 14 residues. Germline CDR1 reads SGHTA; CDR2 reads FQGNSA. Trimming stripped 0 bases from V and 4 bases from J, with 7 bases between. DNA of the CDR3: TGTGCCAGCAGCTTAGCGACAGAGAATCAGCCCCAGCATTTT. Protein sequence: CASSLATENQPQHF.

There are a few counts of this clonotype. This rearrangement joins TRBV3-1 to TRBJ2-5; 7 nucleotides match TRBD2. This CDR3 contains 16 residues. Germline assignment: CDR1 LGHDT and CDR2 YNNKEL (reference sequence). With 1 base clipped from V and 1 base from J, the junction kept 6 bases outside the gene matches. The CDR3 region is CASSQGWGGGQETQYF. CDR3 nucleotide sequence: TGTGCCAGCAGCCAAGGTTGGGGGGGGGGCCAAGAGACCCAGTACTTC.

This chain's CDR3 is CASSRGTATYLYF. The CDR3, as DNA: TGTGCCAGCAGCCGGGGGACCGCAACTTATCTGTACTTC. The rearrangement uses TRBV7-9 and TRBJ2-5, with D possibly matching TRBD2 (6 bases). Trimming removed 5 bases from V and 13 bases from J, with 20 bases in between. The CDR3 is made up of 13 amino acids. Germline lookup yields CDR1 SEHNR and CDR2 FQNEAQ (reference sequence).

Only a few counts were recorded for this clonotype. The chain links TRBV20-1 to TRBJ2-4; 9 bases are shared with TRBD2. The CDR3 has 13 residues. The germline V gene encodes CDR1 DFQATT and CDR2 SNEGSKA (reference sequence). The junction had 10 bases not matched to a gene; V was cut back by 3 bases and J by 13 bases. DNA for the CDR3: TGCAGTGCTAGGCATAGCGGGAGTAATGAGCAGTACTTC. It encodes CSARHSGSNEQYF.

This chain connects TRBV28 to TRBJ2-7; 12 bases fit TRBD2. Trimming at V came to 1 base and at J to 2 bases, leaving 12 bases not matched to a gene. This CDR3 spans 19 amino acids. Germline V gene data show CDR1 as MDHEN and CDR2 as SYDVKM. CDR3 residues: CASSLFGLAGGPRTYEQYF. The CDR3 DNA reads TGTGCCAGCAGTTTATTTGGGCTAGCGGGAGGGCCCCGCACCTACGAGCAGTACTTC.

This clonotype has a handful of counts. This chain uses TRBV29-1 with TRBJ1-1; 8 nucleotides agree with TRBD1. V was pared by 7 bases and J by 1 base, with 8 bases of the junction left unmatched. CDR3 length: 14 amino acids. CDR1 is SQVTM, CDR2 ANQGSEA, per germline. CDR3 DNA sequence: TGCAGCGCCCAGGGACAGGCGAAGAACACTGAAGCTTTCTTT. Its protein is CSAQGQAKNTEAFF.

There are a few counts of this clonotype. The chain employs TRBV20-1 and TRBJ1-2; D possibly corresponds to TRBD1 (5 bases). Germline V gives CDR1 DFQATT, CDR2 SNEGSKA (reference sequence). The CDR3 extends over 12 amino acids. Trimming cost V 4 bases and J 6 bases, with 12 bases left between them. This CDR3 reads CSAITRANGYTF. Written as DNA, the CDR3 is TGCAGTGCTATAACCAGGGCCAATGGCTACACCTTC.

This clonotype occurred a few times. V gene TRBV18 combines with J gene TRBJ2-5, with D perhaps assigned TRBD1 or TRBD2 (5 bases each). This CDR3 spans 18 amino acids. Germline V lookup: CDR1 KGHSH, CDR2 LQKENI. The V and J ends lost 4 bases and 4 bases respectively, with 25 bases between them. The CDR3 loop reads CASSRKTPGTSSPETQYF. In nucleotides, the CDR3 is TGTGCCAGCTCACGCAAGACCCCCGGGACCTCGTCCCCAGAGACCCAGTACTTC.

V usage is TRBV12-3 or TRBV12-4 and J usage is TRBJ1-1; no reliable D call. CDR3 length: 13 residues. V was clipped by 1 base and J by 3 bases, with 6 bases between them. CDR3 bases: TGTGCCAGCAGTTTAGGGTCAGACACTGAAGCTTTCTTT. It is translated as CASSLGSDTEAFF.

At least ten counts were recorded for this clonotype. This sequence joins TRBV6-6 and TRBJ2-7; 8 bases align to TRBD1. The V and J ends lost 8 bases and 7 bases, in that order; junction bases with no gene match: 10. Per germline, CDR1 MNHNY and CDR2 SVGAGI (reference sequence). The CDR3 is 13 amino acids. CDR3 nucleotides: TGTGCCAGCTCCGGGACAGGATTGGGGGAGCAGTACTTC. Translation: CASSGTGLGEQYF.

Notes on this clonotype: A much larger clone sits a single nucleotide away, making a read error possible. The V call is TRBV6-2 or TRBV6-3, the J call TRBJ2-1; D is undetermined. The V end lost 6 bases, the J end lost 10 bases, and 13 bases lay between the germline ends. This CDR3 is built from 12 residues. Germline CDR1 reads MNHEY; CDR2 reads SVGEGT. In DNA form, the CDR3 reads TGTGCCAGCAGATCCGTTACCTACGAGCAGTTCTTC. The encoded protein is CASRSVTYEQFF.